One TCR beta chain is described in this entry. Antigen specificity is unknown. One end of the junction is discordant with germline, which a read error may explain. The data were taken from a study of cytomegalovirus exposure and HLA in healthy donors. This CDR3 spans 15 amino acids. The germline gives CDR1 SGHRS, CDR2 YFSETQ. The PCR employed 60 Vbeta primers together with 13 Jbeta primers. Using immunoSEQ multiplex PCR, the repertoire was profiled, and TCRdb retains in-frame clones only, with some absent. This sample yields some 150,000 clones, of which around 69% are seen a single time; over 2.5% belongs to the top ten. Study results and limitations: As a later analysis showed, several of the most significant clusters appeared to be linked to common viral pathogens. In a later analysis, specific HLA alleles were associated with around 17,000 TCR beta sequences at a 0.05 false discovery rate. Among the CMV-associated chains, a few were confirmed in vitro as specific for CMV antigens.

This receptor was obtained from a woman aged 25 to 39 in good health and CMV-seronegative. The J gene is TRBJ1-5, the V gene TRBV5-1; TRBD1 matches 9 bases. The sequencing sample was made of PBMCs. In nucleotides, the CDR3 is TGCGCCGGCAGCACAGGGACAGGGAACAATCAGCCCCAGCATTTT. It translates to CAGSTGTGNNQPQHF.